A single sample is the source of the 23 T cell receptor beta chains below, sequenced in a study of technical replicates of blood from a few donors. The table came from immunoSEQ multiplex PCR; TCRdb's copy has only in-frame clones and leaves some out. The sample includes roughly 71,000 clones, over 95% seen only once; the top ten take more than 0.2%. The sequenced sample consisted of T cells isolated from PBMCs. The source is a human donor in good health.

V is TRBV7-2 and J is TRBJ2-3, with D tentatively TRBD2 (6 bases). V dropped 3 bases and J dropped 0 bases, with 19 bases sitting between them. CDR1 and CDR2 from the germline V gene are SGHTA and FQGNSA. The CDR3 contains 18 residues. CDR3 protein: CASSLGKRVRKSTDTQYF. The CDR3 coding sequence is TGTGCCAGCAGCTTGGGAAAGCGGGTTCGAAAGAGCACAGATACGCAGTATTTT.

The chain's CDR3 is CSVEDTGGGNEKLFF. In DNA form, the CDR3 reads TGCAGCGTTGAAGATACAGGGGGAGGTAATGAAAAACTGTTTTTT. V and J are TRBV29-1 and TRBJ1-4; the match to TRBD1 covers 8 bases. V lost 0 bases to trimming and J lost 4 bases; unmatched junction nucleotides: 4. The germline V gene encodes CDR1 SQVTM and CDR2 ANQGSEA. The CDR3 has 15 amino acids.

The CDR3 protein is CSVVTGKDYGYTF. The CDR3 DNA is TGCAGCGTTGTTACGGGGAAGGACTATGGCTACACCTTC. The chain uses TRBV29-1 and TRBJ1-2; no clear D. The V end was cut by 4 bases, the J end by 3 bases, with 12 bases between. The length of the CDR3 is 13 residues. In germline, CDR1 is SQVTM, CDR2 ANQGSEA.

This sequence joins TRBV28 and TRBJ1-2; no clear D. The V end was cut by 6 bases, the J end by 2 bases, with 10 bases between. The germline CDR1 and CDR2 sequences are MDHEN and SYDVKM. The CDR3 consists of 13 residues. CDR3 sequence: CASRMQLNYGYTF. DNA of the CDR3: TGTGCCAGCAGAATGCAGTTGAACTATGGCTACACCTTC.

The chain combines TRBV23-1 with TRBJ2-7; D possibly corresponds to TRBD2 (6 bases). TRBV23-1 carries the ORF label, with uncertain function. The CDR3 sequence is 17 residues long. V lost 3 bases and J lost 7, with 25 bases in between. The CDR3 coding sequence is TGCGCCAGCAGTCAGCGGGAAAAGACAGAGGACCCAGGTGAGCAGTACTTC. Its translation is CASSQREKTEDPGEQYF.

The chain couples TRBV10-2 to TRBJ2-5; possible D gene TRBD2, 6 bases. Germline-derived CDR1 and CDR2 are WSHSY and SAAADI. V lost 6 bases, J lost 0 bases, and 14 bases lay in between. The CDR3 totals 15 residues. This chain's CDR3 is CASSLAGRYQETQYF. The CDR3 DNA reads TGCGCCAGCAGCCTCGCGGGACGGTACCAAGAGACCCAGTACTTC.

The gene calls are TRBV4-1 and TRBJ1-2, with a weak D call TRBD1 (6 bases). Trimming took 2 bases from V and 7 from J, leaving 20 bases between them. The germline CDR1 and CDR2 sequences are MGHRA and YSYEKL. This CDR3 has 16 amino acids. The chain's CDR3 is CASSQPRDTFSGGYTF. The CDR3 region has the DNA TGCGCCAGCAGCCAACCGAGGGACACCTTCTCTGGTGGCTACACCTTC.

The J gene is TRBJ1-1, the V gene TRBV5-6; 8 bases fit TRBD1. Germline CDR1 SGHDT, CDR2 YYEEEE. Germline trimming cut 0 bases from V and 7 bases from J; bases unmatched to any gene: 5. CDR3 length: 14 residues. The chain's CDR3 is CASSLGGQAIEAFF. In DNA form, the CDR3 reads TGTGCCAGCAGCTTGGGGGGACAGGCCATTGAAGCTTTCTTT.

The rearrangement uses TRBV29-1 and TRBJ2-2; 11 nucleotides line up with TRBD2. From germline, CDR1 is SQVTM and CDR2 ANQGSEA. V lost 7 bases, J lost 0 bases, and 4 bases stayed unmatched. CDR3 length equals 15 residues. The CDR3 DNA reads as TGCAGCGCCGGGACTAGCGGAGCGAACACCGGGGAGCTGTTTTTT. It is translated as CSAGTSGANTGELFF.

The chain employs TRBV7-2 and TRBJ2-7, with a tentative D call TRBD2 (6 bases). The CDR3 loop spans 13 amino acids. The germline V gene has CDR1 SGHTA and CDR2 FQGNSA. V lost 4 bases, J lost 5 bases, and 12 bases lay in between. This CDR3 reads CASSSSGFNEQYF. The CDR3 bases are TGTGCCAGCAGCTCGAGCGGGTTCAACGAGCAGTACTTC. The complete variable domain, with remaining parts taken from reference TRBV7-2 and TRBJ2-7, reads GAGVSQSPSNKVTEKGKDVELRCDPISGHTALYWYRQSLGQGLEFLIYFQGNSAPDKSGLPSDRFSAERTGGSVSTLTIQRTQQEDSAVYLCASSSSGFNEQYFGPGTRLTVT.

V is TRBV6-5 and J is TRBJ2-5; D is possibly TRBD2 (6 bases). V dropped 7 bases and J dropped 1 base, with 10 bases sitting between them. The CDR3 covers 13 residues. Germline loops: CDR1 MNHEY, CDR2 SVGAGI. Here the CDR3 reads CASKPGVQETQYF. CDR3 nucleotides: TGTGCCAGCAAGCCGGGAGTCCAAGAGACCCAGTACTTC.

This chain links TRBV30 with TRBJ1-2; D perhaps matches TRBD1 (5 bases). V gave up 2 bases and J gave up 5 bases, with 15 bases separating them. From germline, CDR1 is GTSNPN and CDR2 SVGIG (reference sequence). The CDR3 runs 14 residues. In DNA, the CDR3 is TGTGCCTGGAGTTTCGGGGGAAGTAGTTATGGCTACACCTTC. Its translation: CAWSFGGSSYGYTF.

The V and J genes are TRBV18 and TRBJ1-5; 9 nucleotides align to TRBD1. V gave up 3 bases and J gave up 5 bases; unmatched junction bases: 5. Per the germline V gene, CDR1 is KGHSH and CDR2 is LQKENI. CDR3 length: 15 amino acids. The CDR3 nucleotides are TGTGCCAGCTCACCTACCCGGACAGGGGATCAGCCCCAGCATTTT. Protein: CASSPTRTGDQPQHF. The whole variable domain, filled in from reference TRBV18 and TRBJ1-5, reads NAGVMQNPRHLVRRRGQEARLRCSPMKGHSHVYWYRQLPEEGLKFMVYLQKENIIDESGMPKERFSAEFPKEGPSILRIQQVVRGDSAAYFCASSPTRTGDQPQHFGDGTRLSIL.

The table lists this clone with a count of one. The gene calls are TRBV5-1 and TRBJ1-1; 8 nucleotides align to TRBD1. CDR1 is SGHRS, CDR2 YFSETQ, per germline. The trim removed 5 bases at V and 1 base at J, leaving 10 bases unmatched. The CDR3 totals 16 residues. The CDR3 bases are TGCGCCAGCAGAGGCCCGCGAGGACAGGGGAACACTGAAGCTTTCTTT. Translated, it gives CASRGPRGQGNTEAFF.

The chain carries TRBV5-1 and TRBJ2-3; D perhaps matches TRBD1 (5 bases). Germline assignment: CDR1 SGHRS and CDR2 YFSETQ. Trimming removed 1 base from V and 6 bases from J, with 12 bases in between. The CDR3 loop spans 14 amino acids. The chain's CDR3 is CASSLYPDSDTQYF. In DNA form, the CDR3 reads TGCGCCAGCAGCTTGTACCCTGACAGTGATACGCAGTATTTT. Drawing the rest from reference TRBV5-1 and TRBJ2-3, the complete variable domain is KAGVTQTPRYLIKTRGQQVTLSCSPISGHRSVSWYQQTPGQGLQFLFEYFSETQRNKGNFPGRFSGRQFSNSRSEMNVSTLELGDSALYLCASSLYPDSDTQYFGPGTRLTVL.

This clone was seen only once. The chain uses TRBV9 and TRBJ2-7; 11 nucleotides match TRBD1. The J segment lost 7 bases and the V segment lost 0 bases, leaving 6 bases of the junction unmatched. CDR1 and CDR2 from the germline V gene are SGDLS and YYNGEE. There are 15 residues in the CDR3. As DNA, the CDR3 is TGTGCCAGCAGCGTAGGGACAGGGGGCTTAGGGGAGCAGTACTTC. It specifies CASSVGTGGLGEQYF.

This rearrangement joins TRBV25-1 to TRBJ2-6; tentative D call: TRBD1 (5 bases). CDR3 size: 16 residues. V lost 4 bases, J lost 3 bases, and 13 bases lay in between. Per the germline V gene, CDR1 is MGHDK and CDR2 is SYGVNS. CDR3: CASSAGAAYGANVLTF. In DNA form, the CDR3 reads TGTGCCAGCAGTGCTGGGGCCGCCTATGGGGCCAACGTCCTGACTTTC.

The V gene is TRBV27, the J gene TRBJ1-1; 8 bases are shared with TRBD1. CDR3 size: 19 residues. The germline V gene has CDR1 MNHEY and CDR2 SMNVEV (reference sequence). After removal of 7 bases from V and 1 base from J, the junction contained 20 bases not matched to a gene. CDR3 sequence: CASTPDRTGPRYSNTEAFF. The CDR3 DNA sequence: TGTGCCAGCACCCCAGATAGGACAGGGCCTAGATATTCGAACACTGAAGCTTTCTTT.

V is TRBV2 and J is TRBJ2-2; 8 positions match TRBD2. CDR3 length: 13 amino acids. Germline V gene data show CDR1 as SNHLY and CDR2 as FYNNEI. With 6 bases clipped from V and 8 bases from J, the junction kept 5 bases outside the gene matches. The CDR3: CASRVIAGGELFF. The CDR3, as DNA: TGTGCCAGCAGGGTTATAGCGGGAGGGGAGCTGTTTTTT.

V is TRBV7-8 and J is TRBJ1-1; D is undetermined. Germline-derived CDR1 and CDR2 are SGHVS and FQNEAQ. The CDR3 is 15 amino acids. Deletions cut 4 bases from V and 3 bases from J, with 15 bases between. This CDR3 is CASSSSSRAHTEAFF. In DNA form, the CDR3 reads TGTGCCAGCAGCTCGTCGTCGAGGGCGCACACTGAAGCTTTCTTT.

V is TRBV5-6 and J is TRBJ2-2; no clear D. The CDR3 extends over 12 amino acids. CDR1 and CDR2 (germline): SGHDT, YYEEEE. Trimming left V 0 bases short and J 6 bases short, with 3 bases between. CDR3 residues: CASSLGPGELFF. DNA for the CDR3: TGTGCCAGCAGCTTGGGGCCCGGGGAGCTGTTTTTT.

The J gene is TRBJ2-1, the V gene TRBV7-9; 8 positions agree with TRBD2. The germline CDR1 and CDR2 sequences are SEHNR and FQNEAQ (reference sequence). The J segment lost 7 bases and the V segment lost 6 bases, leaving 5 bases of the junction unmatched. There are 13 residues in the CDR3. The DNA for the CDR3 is TGTGCCAGCAGGACGGGGGGGCCGAATGAGCAGTTCTTC. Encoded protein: CASRTGGPNEQFF. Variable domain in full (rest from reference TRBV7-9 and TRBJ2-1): DTGVSQNPRHKITKRGQNVTFRCDPISEHNRLYWYRQTLGQGPEFLTYFQNEAQLEKSRLLSDRFSAERPKGSFSTLEIQRTEQGDSAMYLCASRTGGPNEQFFGPGTRLTVL.

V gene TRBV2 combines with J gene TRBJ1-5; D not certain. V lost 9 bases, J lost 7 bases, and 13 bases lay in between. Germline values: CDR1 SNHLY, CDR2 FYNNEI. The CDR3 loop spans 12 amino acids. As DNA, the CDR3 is TGTGCCAGTCGATCTGGCGGGCAGCCCCAGCATTTT. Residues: CASRSGGQPQHF.